Sequencing of this T cell receptor beta chain was carried out in a study of metastatic and nonmetastatic thyroid tumors. Study-level findings and limits: A significant increase in TCR beta diversity was reportedly seen in malignant thyroid tumors relative to benign nodules, in blood and tumor.

TCRdb re-analyzed the PCR reads using MiXCR. The data hold tens of thousands of clones, with just under 30% observed a single time. The CDR3 is made up of 14 amino acids. With 3 bases removed from V and 7 bases from J, the gap between germline ends came to 15 bases. Germline CDR1 reads GTSNPN; CDR2 reads SVGIG (reference sequence). Ahead of thyroid surgery, no patient had received treatment of any kind. This clone was detected only once. Its antigen is undetermined. The CDR3 end shows no conserved phenylalanine or tryptophan, and so a read error is likely. This chain links TRBV30 with TRBJ2-2; D uncertain. This clonotype was sampled from a female donor with papillary thyroid cancer or a benign thyroid nodule (not recorded which). Some clones in this sample may be carry-over from other donors' samples. The sequencing sample was made of blood. Here the CDR3 DNA reads TGTGCCTGGAGGGCAGGTACCCTCGGCGGGGAGCTGTTTTCT. Its translation: CAWRAGTLGGELFS.